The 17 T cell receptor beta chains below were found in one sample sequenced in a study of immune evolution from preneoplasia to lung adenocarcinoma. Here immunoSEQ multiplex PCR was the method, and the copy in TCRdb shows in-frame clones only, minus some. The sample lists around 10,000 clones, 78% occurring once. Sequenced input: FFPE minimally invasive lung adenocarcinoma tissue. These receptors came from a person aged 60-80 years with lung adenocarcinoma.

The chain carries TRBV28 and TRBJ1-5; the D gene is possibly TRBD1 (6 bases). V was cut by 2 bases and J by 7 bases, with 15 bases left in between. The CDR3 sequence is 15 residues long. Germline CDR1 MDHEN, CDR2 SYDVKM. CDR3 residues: CASSLATGLGQPQHF. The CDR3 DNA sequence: TGTGCCAGCAGTTTAGCCACAGGGCTGGGACAGCCCCAGCATTTT. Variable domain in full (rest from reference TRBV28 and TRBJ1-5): DVKVTQSSRYLVKRTGEKVFLECVQDMDHENMFWYRQDPGLGLRLIYFSYDVKMKEKGDIPEGYSVSREKKERFSLILESASTNQTSMYLCASSLATGLGQPQHFGDGTRLSIL.

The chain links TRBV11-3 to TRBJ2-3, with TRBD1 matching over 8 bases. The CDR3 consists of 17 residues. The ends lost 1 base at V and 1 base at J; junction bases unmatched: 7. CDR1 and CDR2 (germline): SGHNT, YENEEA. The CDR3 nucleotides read TGTGCCAGCAGCTTAGGGAAGACAGGGGCCGGCACAGATACGCAGTATTTT. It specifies CASSLGKTGAGTDTQYF.

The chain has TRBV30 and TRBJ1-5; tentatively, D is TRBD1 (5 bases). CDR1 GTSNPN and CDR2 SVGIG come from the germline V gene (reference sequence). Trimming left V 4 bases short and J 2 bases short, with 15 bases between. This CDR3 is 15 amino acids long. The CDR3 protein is CAWTRGGGRNQPQHF. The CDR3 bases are TGTGCCTGGACAAGGGGCGGTGGGCGCAATCAGCCCCAGCATTTT.

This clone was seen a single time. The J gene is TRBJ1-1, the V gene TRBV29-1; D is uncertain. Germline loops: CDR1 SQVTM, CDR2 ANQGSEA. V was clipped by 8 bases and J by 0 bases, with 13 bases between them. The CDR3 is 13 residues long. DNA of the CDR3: TGCAGCATAAACCTCGGACTGAACACTGAAGCTTTCTTT. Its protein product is CSINLGLNTEAFF.

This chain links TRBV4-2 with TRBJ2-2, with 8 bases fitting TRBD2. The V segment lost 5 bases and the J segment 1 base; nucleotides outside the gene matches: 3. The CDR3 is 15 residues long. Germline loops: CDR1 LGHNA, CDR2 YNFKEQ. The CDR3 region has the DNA TGTGCCAGCAGCTGGGGACTAGGGAACACCGGGGAGCTGTTTTTT. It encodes CASSWGLGNTGELFF.

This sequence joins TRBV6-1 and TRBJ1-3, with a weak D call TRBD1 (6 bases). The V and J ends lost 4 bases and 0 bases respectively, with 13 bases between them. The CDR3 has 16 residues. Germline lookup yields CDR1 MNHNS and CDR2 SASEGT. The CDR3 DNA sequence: TGTGCCAGCAGTGTCCTGGACAGCTTCTCTGGAAACACCATATATTTT. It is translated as CASSVLDSFSGNTIYF.

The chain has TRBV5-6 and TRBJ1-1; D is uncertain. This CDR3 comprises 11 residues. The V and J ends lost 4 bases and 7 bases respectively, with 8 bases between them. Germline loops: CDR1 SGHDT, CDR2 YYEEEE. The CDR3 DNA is TGTGCCAGCAGCCGGGGATTTGAAGCTTTCTTT. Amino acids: CASSRGFEAFF. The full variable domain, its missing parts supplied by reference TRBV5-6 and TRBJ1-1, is DAGVTQSPTHLIKTRGQQVTLRCSPKSGHDTVSWYQQALGQGPQFIFQYYEEEERQRGNFPDRFSGHQFPNYSSELNVNALLLGDSALYLCASSRGFEAFFGQGTRLTVV.

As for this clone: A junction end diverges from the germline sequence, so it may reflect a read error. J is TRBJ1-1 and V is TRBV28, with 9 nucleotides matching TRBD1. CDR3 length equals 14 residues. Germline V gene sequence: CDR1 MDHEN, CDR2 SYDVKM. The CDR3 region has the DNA TGTGCCAGCAGTCCGGGACAGGGAAGCTCTGAAGTTTTCTTT. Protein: CASSPGQGSSEVFF.

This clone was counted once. The CDR3 protein is CASNDFYTEETQYF. CDR3 in DNA: TGTGCCAGCAACGACTTTTACACTGAAGAGACCCAGTACTTC. The J gene is TRBJ2-5, the V gene TRBV11-2; D remains unclear. CDR1 and CDR2 from the germline V gene are SGHAT and FQNNGV. The CDR3 extends over 14 amino acids. Trimming shortened V by 7 bases and J by 3 bases, and 15 bases separated the two germline ends.

CDR3 sequence reads: CASRSLAGGAETQYF. In DNA form, the CDR3 reads TGTGCCAGCAGGAGTCTAGCGGGAGGGGCAGAGACCCAGTACTTC. This sequence joins TRBV28 and TRBJ2-5; 12 bases are a match to TRBD2. Germline lookup yields CDR1 MDHEN and CDR2 SYDVKM. CDR3 size: 15 residues. The trim removed 6 bases at V and 4 bases at J, leaving 6 bases unmatched.

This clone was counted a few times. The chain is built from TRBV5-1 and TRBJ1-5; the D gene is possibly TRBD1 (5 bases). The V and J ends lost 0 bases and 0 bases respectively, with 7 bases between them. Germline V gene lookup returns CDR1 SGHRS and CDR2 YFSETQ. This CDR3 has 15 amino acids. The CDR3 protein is CASSLAGRSNQPQHF. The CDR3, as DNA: TGCGCCAGCAGCTTGGCGGGACGTAGCAATCAGCCCCAGCATTTT.

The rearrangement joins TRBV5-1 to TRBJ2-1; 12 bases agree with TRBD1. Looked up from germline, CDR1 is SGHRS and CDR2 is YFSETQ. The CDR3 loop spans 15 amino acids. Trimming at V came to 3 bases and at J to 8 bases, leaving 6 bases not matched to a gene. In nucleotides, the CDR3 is TGCGCCAGCAGCTCCGGGACAGGGGGCTGGGATGAGCAGTTCTTC. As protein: CASSSGTGGWDEQFF.

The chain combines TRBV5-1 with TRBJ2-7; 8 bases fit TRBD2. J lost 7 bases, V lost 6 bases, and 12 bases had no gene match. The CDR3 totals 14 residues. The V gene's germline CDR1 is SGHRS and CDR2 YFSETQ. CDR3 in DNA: TGCGCCAGCACCCTTAGCGGGGAGCCAGGGGAGCAGTACTTC. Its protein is CASTLSGEPGEQYF.

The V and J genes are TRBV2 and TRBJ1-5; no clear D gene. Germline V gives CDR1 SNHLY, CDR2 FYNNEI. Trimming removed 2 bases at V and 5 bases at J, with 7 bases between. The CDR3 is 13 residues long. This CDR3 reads CASSETGYQPQHF. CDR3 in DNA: TGTGCCAGCAGTGAAACGGGTTATCAGCCCCAGCATTTT.

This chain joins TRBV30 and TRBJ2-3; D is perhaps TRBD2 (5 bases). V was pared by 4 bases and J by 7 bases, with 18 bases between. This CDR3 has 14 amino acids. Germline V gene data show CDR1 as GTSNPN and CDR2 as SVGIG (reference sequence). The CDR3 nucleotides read TGTGCCTGGAATCCGGGATTGGGCTGGAATACGCAGTATTTT. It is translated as CAWNPGLGWNTQYF. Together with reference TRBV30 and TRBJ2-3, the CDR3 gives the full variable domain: SQTIHQWPATLVQPVGSPLSLECTVEGTSNPNLYWYRQAAGRGLQLLFYSVGIGQISSEVPQNLSASRPQDRQFILSSKKLLLSDSGFYLCAWNPGLGWNTQYFGPGTRLTVL.

The CDR3 DNA follows: TGTGCCAGCTCACCAGGCGGGGCAGATACGCAGTATTTT. It codes for CASSPGGADTQYF. This rearrangement joins TRBV18 to TRBJ2-3; perhaps TRBD2 as D (6 bases). Trimming stripped 2 bases from V and 4 bases from J, with 7 bases between. This CDR3 contains 13 residues. Germline-derived CDR1 and CDR2 are KGHSH and LQKENI.

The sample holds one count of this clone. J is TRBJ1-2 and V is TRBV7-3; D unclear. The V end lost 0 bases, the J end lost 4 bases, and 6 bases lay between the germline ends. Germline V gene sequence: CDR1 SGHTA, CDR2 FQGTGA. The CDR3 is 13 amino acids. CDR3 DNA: TGTGCCAGCAGCTTAACCGTAGGCTATGGCTACACCTTC. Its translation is CASSLTVGYGYTF. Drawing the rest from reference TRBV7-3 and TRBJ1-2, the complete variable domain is GAGVSQTPSNKVTEKGKYVELRCDPISGHTALYWYRQSLGQGPEFLIYFQGTGAADDSGLPNDRFFAVRPEGSVSTLKIQRTERGDSAVYLCASSLTVGYGYTFGSGTRLTVV.